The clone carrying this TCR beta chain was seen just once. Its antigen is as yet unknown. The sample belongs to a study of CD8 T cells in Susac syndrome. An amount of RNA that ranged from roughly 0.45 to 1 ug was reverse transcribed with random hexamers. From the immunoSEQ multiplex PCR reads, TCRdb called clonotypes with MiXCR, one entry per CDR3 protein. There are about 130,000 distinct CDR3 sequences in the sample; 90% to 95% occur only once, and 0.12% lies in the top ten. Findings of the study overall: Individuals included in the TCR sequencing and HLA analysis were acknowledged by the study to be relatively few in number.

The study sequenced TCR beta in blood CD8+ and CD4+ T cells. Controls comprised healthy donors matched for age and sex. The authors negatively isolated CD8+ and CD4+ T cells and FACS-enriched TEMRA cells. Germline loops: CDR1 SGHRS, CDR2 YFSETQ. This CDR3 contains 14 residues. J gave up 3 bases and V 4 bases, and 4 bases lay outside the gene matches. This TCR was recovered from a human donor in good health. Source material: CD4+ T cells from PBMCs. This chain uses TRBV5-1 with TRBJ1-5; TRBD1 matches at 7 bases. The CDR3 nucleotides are TGCGCCAGCAGCCCGGGACAGTTCAATCAGCCCCAGCATTTT. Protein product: CASSPGQFNQPQHF.